The clone carrying this T cell receptor (beta chain) came up many times. The data are from a study of regulatory T cells in long-lasting Graves disease. With iRepertoire HTBI primers and Arm-PCR of CDR3 regions, TCR beta libraries were built. TCRdb ran MiXCR on the multiplex PCR reads and lists one entry per CDR3 protein. The sample records around 480,000 distinct CDR3 sequences, more than 15% being singletons. Time point indicated: newly diagnosed GD, antithyroid drugs for less than 3 months. PBMC RNA was the source of the TCR library. This CDR3 comprises 13 residues. The V end lost 0 bases, the J end lost 5 bases, and 7 bases lay between the germline ends. CDR1 and CDR2 (germline): MNHEY, SVGEGT. These data were also filed under a second study, of T cells in Graves' hyperthyroidism and ophthalmopathy.

This material consisted of peripheral blood mononuclear cells (PBMCs), taken at new diagnosis, from a patient treated with antithyroid drugs. The TCR was taken from a woman aged 35-65 years with Graves disease. V and J are TRBV6-2 or TRBV6-3 and TRBJ1-1; no clear D gene. CDR3 loop: CASSYSGETEAFF. The CDR3, as DNA: TGTGCCAGCAGTTACTCCGGTGAGACTGAAGCTTTCTTT.